This entry lists 11 T cell receptor beta chains sequenced from one sample in a study of blood T cells in healthy people across ages. Primers used in a second PCR of roughly 6 to 12 cycles were a sample-barcoded 5' primer and a J-beta primer mix. Using its own MiXCR run on the 5' RACE reads, TCRdb lists one record per CDR3 protein. This sample has 700,000 to 950,000 distinct CDR3 sequences, with 35% to 45% found just once. Sequencing was done on a sample of blood. The receptors originated from a woman aged 55 to 70 in good health.

This clonotype was detected only a few times. This rearrangement joins TRBV6-4 to TRBJ2-1; D unclear. CDR3 size: 15 residues. V was pared by 3 bases and J by 0 bases, with 9 bases between. Germline V gene lookup returns CDR1 MRHNA and CDR2 SNTAGT. The CDR3 sequence is CASSETISSYNEQFF. The CDR3 nucleotides read TGTGCCAGCAGTGAAACTATTAGCTCCTACAATGAGCAGTTCTTC.

Concerning this clonotype itself: A read error may be the cause here, since a much bigger clone is one base away. This chain uses TRBV29-1 with TRBJ2-7, with D possibly TRBD1 on 5 matching bases. The V end lost 3 bases, the J end lost 7 bases, and 13 bases lay between the germline ends. The CDR3 covers 12 residues. Germline V gene sequence: CDR1 SQVTM, CDR2 ANQGSEA. CDR3: CSVDRGNNEQYF. The CDR3 region has the DNA TGCAGCGTTGATAGGGGAAACAATGAGCAGTACTTC.

The J gene is TRBJ1-1, the V gene TRBV11-2; D is undetermined. Deletions cut 3 bases from V and 11 bases from J, with 10 bases between. Germline V CDR1 and CDR2: SGHAT, FQNNGV. The CDR3 is made up of 11 amino acids. The CDR3 reads CASSFGIDAFF. Written as DNA, the CDR3 is TGTGCCAGCAGCTTCGGTATAGACGCTTTCTTT.

The chain joins TRBV7-2 to TRBJ1-2; 8 bases align to TRBD1. The junction had 13 bases not matched to a gene; V was cut back by 5 bases and J by 8 bases. The CDR3 has 15 residues. The germline V gene has CDR1 SGHTA and CDR2 FQGNSA. CDR3 region: CASSIGQGLPRGYTF. CDR3 nucleotides: TGTGCCAGCAGCATCGGACAGGGCCTACCCAGAGGCTACACCTTC.

The rearrangement links TRBV20-1 to TRBJ2-3, with 12 nucleotides matching TRBD1. Germline CDR1 DFQATT, CDR2 SNEGSKA (reference sequence). V was clipped by 5 bases and J by 3 bases; unmatched bases: 6. This CDR3 contains 15 residues. The CDR3 sequence: CSAQPGQGATDTQYF. The CDR3 DNA reads TGCAGTGCTCAACCGGGACAGGGGGCGACAGATACGCAGTATTTT.

This clonotype occurred a few times. The chain uses TRBV10-3 and TRBJ2-4; D perhaps matches TRBD1 (5 bases). CDR3 length: 16 amino acids. V was cut by 0 bases and J by 2 bases, with 11 bases left in between. CDR1 and CDR2 (germline): ENHRY, SYGVKD. CDR3 protein: CAISESTDYPKNIQYF. Here the CDR3 DNA reads TGTGCCATCAGTGAGTCGACAGATTACCCCAAAAACATTCAGTACTTC.

The chain employs TRBV12-3 or TRBV12-4 and TRBJ2-3; the match to TRBD2 covers 10 bases. The V gene end was trimmed by 8 bases and the J gene end by 7 bases; junction bases not matched to a gene: 3. There are 12 residues in the CDR3. CDR3 coding DNA: TGTGCCAGCGGGACTAGCGCCTATACGCAGTATTTT. Protein sequence: CASGTSAYTQYF.

The chain combines TRBV7-8 with TRBJ2-4, with 8 nucleotides matching TRBD2. The CDR3 has 14 amino acids. Per the germline V gene, CDR1 is SGHVS and CDR2 is FQNEAQ. Trimming cost V 5 bases and J 7 bases; bases outside gene matches: 7. The CDR3 nucleotides read TGTGCCAGCAGCCTGAGCGGGAGTATGAACATTCAGTACTTC. Residues: CASSLSGSMNIQYF.

The chain couples TRBV4-1 to TRBJ1-6; 8 bases match TRBD1. After removal of 4 bases from V and 0 bases from J, the junction contained 5 bases not matched to a gene. Germline V gene lookup returns CDR1 MGHRA and CDR2 YSYEKL. The CDR3 is made up of 17 amino acids. The CDR3 here is CASSLTGGSSYNSPLHF. The CDR3 DNA reads TGCGCCAGCAGCCTAACAGGGGGGAGCTCCTATAATTCACCCCTCCACTTT.

The chain couples TRBV6-1 to TRBJ2-1, with unresolved D. V gave up 5 bases and J gave up 7 bases, with 9 bases separating them. This CDR3 comprises 12 residues. Germline CDR1 is MNHNS and CDR2 is SASEGT. The CDR3 nucleotides are TGTGCCAGCAGTTTGGACCTAAATGAGCAGTTCTTC. Translation: CASSLDLNEQFF.

This clonotype was seen only once. The chain carries TRBV7-2 and TRBJ2-7; tentatively, D is TRBD1 (5 bases). The DNA end is a closer match to TRBJ2-5, so the J assignment may be wrong. Per the germline V gene, CDR1 is SGHTA and CDR2 is FQGNSA. This CDR3 spans 14 amino acids. The chain's CDR3 is CASSFPGMMETQYF. The CDR3 nucleotides read TGTGCCAGCAGCTTCCCAGGGATGATGGAGACCCAGTACTTC.